This TCR beta chain was obtained from a study of blood T cell repertoires in COVID-19. Authors' processing steps: How many nucleated cells were present was estimated from reference gene primer amplification. Clones were sequenced by immunoSEQ multiplex PCR, and TCRdb holds only the in-frame ones, with some missing. V, J and clone size are taken as reported in that table, and D and trimming were inferred from the DNA itself. The sample has more than 150,000 clones; approximately 88% are singletons. This clone was seen just once. V was shortened by 6 bases and J by 4 bases, with 15 bases between the two germline ends. Germline assignment: CDR1 WSHSY and CDR2 SAAADI. The CDR3 is made up of 14 amino acids.

The receptor was isolated from a middle-aged man with acute or convalescent COVID-19. The V and J genes are TRBV10-2 and TRBJ1-2; D possibly corresponds to TRBD1 (6 bases). Sequenced sample: peripheral blood. Here the CDR3 DNA reads TGCGCCAGCAGACAGGGAAGAGCTTCCTATGGCTACACCTTC. Its protein is CASRQGRASYGYTF.